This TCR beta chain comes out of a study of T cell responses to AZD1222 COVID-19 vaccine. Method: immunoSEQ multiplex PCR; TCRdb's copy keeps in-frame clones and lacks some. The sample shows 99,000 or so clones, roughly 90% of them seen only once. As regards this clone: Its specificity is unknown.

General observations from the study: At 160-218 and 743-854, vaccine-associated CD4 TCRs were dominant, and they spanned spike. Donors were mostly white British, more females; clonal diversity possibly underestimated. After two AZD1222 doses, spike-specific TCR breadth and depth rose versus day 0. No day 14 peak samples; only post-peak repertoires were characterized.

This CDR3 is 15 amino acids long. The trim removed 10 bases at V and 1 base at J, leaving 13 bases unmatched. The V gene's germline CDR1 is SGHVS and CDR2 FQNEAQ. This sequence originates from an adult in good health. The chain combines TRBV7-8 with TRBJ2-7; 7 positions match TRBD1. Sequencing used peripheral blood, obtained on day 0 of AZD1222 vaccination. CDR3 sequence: CATVPWDSNSYEQYF. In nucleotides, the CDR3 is TGTGCCACCGTTCCCTGGGACAGTAATTCCTACGAGCAGTACTTC. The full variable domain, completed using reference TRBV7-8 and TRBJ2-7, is GAGVSQSPRYKVAKRGQDVALRCDPISGHVSLFWYQQALGQGPEFLTYFQNEAQLDKSGLPSDRFFAERPEGSVSTLKIQRTQQEDSAVYLCATVPWDSNSYEQYFGPGTRLTVT.